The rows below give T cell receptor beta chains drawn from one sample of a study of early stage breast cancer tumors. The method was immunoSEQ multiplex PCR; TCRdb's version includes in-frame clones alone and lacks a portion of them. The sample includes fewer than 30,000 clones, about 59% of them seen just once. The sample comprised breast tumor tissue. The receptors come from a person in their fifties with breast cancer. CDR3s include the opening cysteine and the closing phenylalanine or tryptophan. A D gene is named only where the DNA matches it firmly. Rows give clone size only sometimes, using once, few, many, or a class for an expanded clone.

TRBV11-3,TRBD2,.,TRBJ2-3,TGTGCCAGCAGCCCACTAGCGGGAGTGGATACGCAGTATTTT,CASSPLAGVDTQYF
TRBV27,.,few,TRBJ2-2,TGTGCCAGCAGTTTATTATCCAGTTTACCGCCCGGGGAGCTGTTTTTT,CASSLLSSLPPGELFF
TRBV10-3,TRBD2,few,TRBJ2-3,TGTGCCATCAGTGAGTCTAGCGGGAGCGCAGATACGCAGTATTTT,CAISESSGSADTQYF
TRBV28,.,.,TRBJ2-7,TGTGCCAGCAGTTCCGGGACACTGACCTACGAGCAGTACTTC,CASSSGTLTYEQYF
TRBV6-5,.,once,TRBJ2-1,TGTGCCAGCAGTTACTCTCCTCGACTAGGCGATGAGCAGTTCTTC,CASSYSPRLGDEQFF
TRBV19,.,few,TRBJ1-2,TGTGCCAGTAGGCCCTCGTCGGAGAGCTATGGCTACACCTTC,CASRPSSESYGYTF
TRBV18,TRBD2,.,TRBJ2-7,TGTGCCAGCTCACCAGTACTAGCGGACCTATACGAGCAGTACTTC,CASSPVLADLYEQYF
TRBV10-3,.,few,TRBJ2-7,TGTGCCATCAGTGAGTCTTACGGCGAGCAGTACTTC,CAISESYGEQYF
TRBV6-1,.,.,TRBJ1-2,TGTGCCAGCAGTGAAGGGAATACGTATGGCTACACCTTC,CASSEGNTYGYTF
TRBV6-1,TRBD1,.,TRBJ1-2,TGTGCCAGCACCAGTTCGGACAGGGGGAACTATGGCTACACCTTC,CASTSSDRGNYGYTF
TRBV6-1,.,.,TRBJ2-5,TGTGCCAGCGTGCAGAAAGAGACCCAGTACTTC,CASVQKETQYF
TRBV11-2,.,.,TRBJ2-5,TGTGCCAGCAGTCGGGGGTACCAAGAGACCCAGTACTTC,CASSRGYQETQYF
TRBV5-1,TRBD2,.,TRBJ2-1,TGCGCCAGCAGCCAACTAGCGGGAGTCTACAATGAGCAGTTCTTC,CASSQLAGVYNEQFF
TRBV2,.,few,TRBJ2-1,TGTGCCAGCAGTGTCAGGATATACAATGAGCAGTTCTTC,CASSVRIYNEQFF
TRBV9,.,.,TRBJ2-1,TGTGCCAGCAGCCTCCGGGACAAGCACAATGAGCAGTTCTTC,CASSLRDKHNEQFF
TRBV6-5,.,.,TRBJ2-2,TGTGCCAGCAGTGGACAGAGAAACACCGGGGAGCTGTTTTTT,CASSGQRNTGELFF
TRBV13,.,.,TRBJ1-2,TGTGCCAGCAGCTCAGGGGTAAACTATGGCTACACCTTC,CASSSGVNYGYTF
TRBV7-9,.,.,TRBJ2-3,TGTGCCGGCGCCGCGGGACTTTTAGTTACAGATACGCAGTATTTT,CAGAAGLLVTDTQYF